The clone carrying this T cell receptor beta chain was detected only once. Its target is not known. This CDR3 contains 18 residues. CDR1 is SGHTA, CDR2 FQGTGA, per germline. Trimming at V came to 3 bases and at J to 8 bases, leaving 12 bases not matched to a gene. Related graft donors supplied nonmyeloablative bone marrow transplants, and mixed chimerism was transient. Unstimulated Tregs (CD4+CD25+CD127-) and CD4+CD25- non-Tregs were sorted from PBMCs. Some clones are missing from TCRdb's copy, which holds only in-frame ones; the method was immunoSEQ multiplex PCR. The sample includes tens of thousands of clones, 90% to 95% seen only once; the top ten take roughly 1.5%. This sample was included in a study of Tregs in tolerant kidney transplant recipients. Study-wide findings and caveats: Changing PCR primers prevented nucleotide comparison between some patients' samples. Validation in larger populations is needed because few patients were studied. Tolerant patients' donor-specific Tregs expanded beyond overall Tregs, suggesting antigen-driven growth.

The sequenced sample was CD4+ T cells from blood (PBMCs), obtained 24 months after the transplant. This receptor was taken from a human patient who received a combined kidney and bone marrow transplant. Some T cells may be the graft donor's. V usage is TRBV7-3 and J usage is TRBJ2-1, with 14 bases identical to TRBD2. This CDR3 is CASSFTGTSGRKGYEQFF. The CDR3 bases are TGTGCCAGCAGCTTTACCGGGACTAGCGGGAGAAAAGGGTATGAGCAGTTCTTC.